The rows below give T cell receptor beta chains drawn from one sample of a study of blood T cells in healthy people across ages. TCRdb called the 5' RACE reads again in MiXCR, with one record for every CDR3 protein. The sample yields around 600,000 distinct CDR3 sequences, 40% to 55% seen once. The sample taken for sequencing was blood. These TCRs come from a man older than 75 in good health. The CDR3 runs from the conserved cysteine through the conserved F or W.

TRBV6-2/TRBV6-3 | CASSPDYGYTF
TRBV19 | CALGGQGMGQPQHF
TRBV5-1 | CASSKTSQLRTDTQYF
TRBV2 | CASVGSSGRFTSYNEQYF
TRBV7-2 | CASSLTGTAYYEQYF
TRBV7-9 | CASSLAIAGYHNEQFF
TRBV11-2 | CASSTTSSTFSYEQYF
TRBV7-3 | CASSHRKGTGGFTDTQYF
TRBV27 | CASSARTGGSGANVLTF
TRBV7-2 | CASSPTGTRRNEQFF
TRBV2 | CASSEAQVHGYTF
TRBV20-1 | CSARLSGFNVGYTF
TRBV7-2 | CASSIGDRPSTNEKLFF
TRBV29-1 | CSVSTSGGQETQYF
TRBV7-2 | CASSSGTSASTDTQYF
TRBV12-3/TRBV12-4 | CASRYAQGGGQPQHF
TRBV29-1 | CSVAGTSQTSVNEQFF
TRBV2 | CASSVNGGGSYEQYF
TRBV20-1 | CSARDFRGGTDTQYF
TRBV6-1 | CASSEGQGGSARRKYF
TRBV2 | CASRGDRGPYNEQYF
TRBV15 | CATSLAGGNEQFF
TRBV7-3 | CASSSGSGNEQYF
TRBV20-1 | CSIAGDEQFF
TRBV6-5 | CASRTGTEFGEQFF
TRBV6-5 | CASSYRPGYGTEAFF
TRBV28 | CASTSGGRSPQHF
TRBV7-6 | CASSLDIETQYF
TRBV20-1 | CSARSGGPYNSPLHF
TRBV12-3/TRBV12-4 | CASSFDRVTDTQYF
TRBV7-2 | CASTRQGLDTQYF
TRBV12-5 | CASGLVRAGLISYEQYF
TRBV20-1 | CSARDSGTWANVLTF
TRBV7-9 | CASSPRGNRVYNEQFF
TRBV6-6 | CASSRTGDNSPLHF
TRBV20-1 | CSAKLPLGVYEQYF
TRBV20-1 | CSASRGVGNYGYTF
TRBV7-3 | CASSEGDRGLENIQYF
TRBV24-1 | CATSDPREGYQPQHF
TRBV12-3/TRBV12-4 | CASSLSPGARSVEAFF
TRBV6-6 | CASWGWLGFNEKLFF
TRBV10-3 | CATSVDREKLFF
TRBV9 | CASSASGGAEADSQYF
TRBV10-3 | CAISGGDRVATYSYEQYF
TRBV7-9 | CASGEDGVGNEQFF
TRBV24-1 | CAVRKTGGHTDTQYF
TRBV3-1 | CASSQAGGPSYEQYF
TRBV4-3 | CASSPQTSGKDYNEQFF
TRBV20-1 | CSATGGRESYGYTF
TRBV10-1 | CASSPGGAGGHTDTQYF
TRBV20-1 | CSAWGLIRSYEQYF
TRBV6-6 | CASRGTSVYRETQFF
TRBV20-1 | CSARPLRPYNEQYF
TRBV20-1 | CSARDGQDFQETQYF
TRBV18 | CASSPQRGKLFF
TRBV10-3 | CAATGSVTGELFF
TRBV4-3 | CASSQDRHDGFYEQYF
TRBV15 | CATSREKGGPDTQYF
TRBV29-1 | CSVWGWGNTEAFF